This T cell receptor beta chain was retrieved from a study of CD8+ T cells in alopecia areata. Findings of the study overall: Higher clonality was seen in lesional scalp than in normal scalp, especially in alopecia totalis/universalis.

cDNA serving as the sequencing template came from extracted, reverse transcribed RNA. Sequencing was performed with immunoSEQ multiplex PCR; in TCRdb, only in-frame clones are kept and a portion is missing. The data hold about 150,000 clones, with 80% to 90% observed a single time. Germline values: CDR1 MGHDK, CDR2 SYGVNS. V lost 3 bases and J 7 bases, leaving 12 bases between the germline ends. The CDR3 has 13 residues. Regarding this clone: Its specificity is not known.

The chain links TRBV25-1 to TRBJ1-1, with unresolved D. This clonotype originated in a human donor with alopecia areata. The material was CD8+ T cells sorted from blood, obtained at week 0. The CDR3 sequence: CASSDGGTHEAFF. The CDR3 region has the DNA TGTGCCAGCAGTGACGGAGGAACTCATGAAGCTTTCTTT.